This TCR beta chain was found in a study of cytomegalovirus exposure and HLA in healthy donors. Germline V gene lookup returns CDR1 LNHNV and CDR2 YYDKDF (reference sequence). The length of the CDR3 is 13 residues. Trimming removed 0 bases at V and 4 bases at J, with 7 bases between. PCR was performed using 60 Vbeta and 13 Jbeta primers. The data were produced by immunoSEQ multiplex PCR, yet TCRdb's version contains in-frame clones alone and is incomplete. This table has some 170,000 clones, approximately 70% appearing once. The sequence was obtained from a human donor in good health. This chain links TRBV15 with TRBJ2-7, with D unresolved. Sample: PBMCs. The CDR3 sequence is CATSRDVQYEQYF. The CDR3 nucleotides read TGTGCCACCAGCAGAGATGTACAGTACGAGCAGTACTTC.